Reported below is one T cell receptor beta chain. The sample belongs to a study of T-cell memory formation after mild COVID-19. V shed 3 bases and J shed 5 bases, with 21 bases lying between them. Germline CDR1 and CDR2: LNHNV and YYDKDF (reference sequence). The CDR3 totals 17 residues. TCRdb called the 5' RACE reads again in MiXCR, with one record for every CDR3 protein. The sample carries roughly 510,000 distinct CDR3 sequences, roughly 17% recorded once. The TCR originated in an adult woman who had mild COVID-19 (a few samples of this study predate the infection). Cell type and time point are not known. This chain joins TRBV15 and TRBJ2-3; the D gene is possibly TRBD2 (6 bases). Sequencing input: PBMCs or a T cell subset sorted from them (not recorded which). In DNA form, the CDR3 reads TGTGCCACCAGCAGCCTCCGGGAGCTCCTGGGGGGAGATACGCAGTATTTT. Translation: CATSSLRELLGGDTQYF.